The 6 T cell receptor beta chains below come from one sample, sequenced in a study of regulatory T cells in long-lasting Graves disease. As for time point: persistent/refractory GD, antithyroid drugs over 5 years with positive TRAb. After RNA was extracted from PBMCs, the TCR library was made from it. Construction of TCR beta libraries relied on iRepertoire HTBI primers and on Arm-PCR targeting CDR3 regions. MiXCR, applied by TCRdb to the multiplex PCR reads, yields one record per CDR3 protein. Counted here are about 340,000 distinct CDR3 sequences, around a fifth occurring once; the ten biggest clones make up around 30%. The sample was peripheral blood mononuclear cells (PBMCs), taken when the disease was refractory, from a patient treated with antithyroid drugs. The receptors here all came from a female donor with Graves disease.

This clonotype showed up many times. The chain couples TRBV11-2 to TRBJ2-7, with D maybe TRBD2 (5 bases). V dropped 5 bases and J dropped 7 bases, with 18 bases sitting between them. CDR3 length: 14 residues. CDR1 is SGHAT, CDR2 FQNNGV, per germline. CDR3 in amino acids: CASSPLRGPGEQYF. CDR3 nucleotide sequence: TGTGCCAGCAGCCCCCTTCGAGGGCCTGGGGAGCAGTACTTC.

The chain uses TRBV2 and TRBJ2-3; TRBD2 aligns across 10 bases. Germline assignment: CDR1 SNHLY and CDR2 FYNNEI. V shed 6 bases, J shed 4 bases, and the junction held 7 bases outside the gene matches. CDR3 size: 15 residues. In DNA form, the CDR3 reads TGTGCCAGCAGCCTGAGCGGGGGGGCCGCAGATACGCAGTATTTT. Its protein is CASSLSGGAADTQYF.

This clonotype showed up just a few times. The rearrangement uses TRBV20-1 and TRBJ2-4; D may be TRBD2 (5 bases). Germline assignment: CDR1 DFQATT and CDR2 SNEGSKA (reference sequence). V was pared by 3 bases and J by 5 bases, with 11 bases between. This CDR3 is built from 13 residues. CDR3 residues: CSASYGVQNIQYF. In DNA form, the CDR3 reads TGCAGTGCTAGCTACGGGGTCCAAAACATTCAGTACTTC.

This chain connects TRBV6-9 to TRBJ1-5; weak D call: TRBD1 (5 bases). The germline V gene encodes CDR1 MNHGY and CDR2 SVAAGI. The CDR3 is 15 residues long. V shed 2 bases and J shed 1 base, with 9 bases lying between them. The CDR3 is CASSYVRTSNQPQHF. CDR3 nucleotides: TGTGCCAGCAGTTATGTCCGGACAAGCAATCAGCCCCAGCATTTT.

CDR3 residues: CAWSDPRQEQIYEQYF. CDR3 in DNA: TGTGCCTGGAGTGATCCTAGACAGGAGCAAATCTACGAGCAGTACTTC. The chain carries TRBV30 and TRBJ2-7; D possibly corresponds to TRBD1 (6 bases). CDR3 length: 16 amino acids. The germline V and J ends were trimmed by 1 base and 3 bases, with 19 bases remaining between them. Germline lookup yields CDR1 GTSNPN and CDR2 SVGIG (reference sequence).

In DNA form, the CDR3 reads TGTGCCAGCAGTTTATCCTGGCTAGACGGGATAGCTAGGCGGGAGCCACCCTACGAGCAGTACTTC. The encoded protein is CASSLSWLDGIARREPPYEQYF. The chain carries TRBV28 and TRBJ2-7; TRBD2 matches at 7 bases. With V trimmed by 1 base and J by 2 bases, 26 bases remained unmatched. Germline values: CDR1 MDHEN, CDR2 SYDVKM. CDR3 size: 22 residues.